The 15 T cell receptor beta chains given below trace back to one sample, sequenced in a study of shared clonotypes between healthy human individuals. Libraries were prepared by immunoSEQ multiplex PCR; TCRdb keeps only in-frame clonotypes and omits some of them. The sample lists about 1.1 million clones; 60% to 80% were seen once. Sequencing input: memory CD4+ T cells from PBMCs. Subset given: CD45RA-negative fraction. Receptors were obtained from a man younger than 30 in good health. Some clones in this sample may be carry-over from other donors' samples.

The gene calls are TRBV4-2 and TRBJ2-3; tentative D call: TRBD2 (5 bases). This CDR3 region has 14 residues. V was cut by 1 base and J by 4 bases, with 9 bases left in between. Germline loops: CDR1 LGHNA, CDR2 YNFKEQ. The CDR3 loop reads CASSQGEFADTQYF. The DNA of the CDR3 is TGTGCCAGCAGCCAAGGGGAGTTCGCAGATACGCAGTATTTT.

The V gene is TRBV30, the J gene TRBJ2-2, with 8 bases fitting TRBD2. V gave up 2 bases and J gave up 6 bases; unmatched junction bases: 5. The length of the CDR3 is 14 residues. Per germline, CDR1 GTSNPN and CDR2 SVGIG (reference sequence). CDR3 bases: TGTGCCTGGAGTCTGGGACTAGAAGCCGGGGAGCTGTTTTTT. As protein: CAWSLGLEAGELFF.

J is TRBJ1-2 and V is TRBV19; no firm D call. The germline V gene has CDR1 LNHDA and CDR2 SQIVND (reference sequence). V lost 7 bases, J lost 6 bases, and 18 bases lay in between. The CDR3 runs 14 residues. The CDR3 DNA sequence: TGTGCCAGTAACTCTCGGTCGAAGGTCGATGGCTACACCTTC. Encoded protein: CASNSRSKVDGYTF.

The chain uses TRBV19 and TRBJ1-3, with D perhaps TRBD1 (5 bases). The CDR3 spans 16 residues. The V end was cut by 5 bases, the J end by 0 bases, with 14 bases between. CDR1 and CDR2 (germline): LNHDA, SQIVND (reference sequence). The CDR3 nucleotides are TGTGCCAGTAGTTCGCCGGGACTAATCTCTGGAAACACCATATATTTT. Its translation is CASSSPGLISGNTIYF. The full variable domain, with the rest looked up from reference TRBV19 and TRBJ1-3, is DGGITQSPKYLFRKEGQNVTLSCEQNLNHDAMYWYRQDPGQGLRLIYYSQIVNDFQKGDIAEGYSVSREKKESFPLTVTSAQKNPTAFYLCASSSPGLISGNTIYFGEGSWLTVV.

This sequence joins TRBV2 and TRBJ2-1; D may be TRBD1 or TRBD2 (5 bases each). V was trimmed by 3 bases and J by 12 bases, leaving 15 bases between them. Germline-derived CDR1 and CDR2 are SNHLY and FYNNEI. The CDR3 spans 13 residues. The CDR3 region is CASSDDRDGGQFF. CDR3 nucleotide sequence: TGTGCCAGCAGTGACGACCGGGACGGAGGGCAGTTCTTC.

This clone was seen only a few times. This sample includes further DNA sequences coding for the same CDR3. V gene TRBV6-1 combines with J gene TRBJ1-5; D uncertain. This CDR3 is 13 amino acids long. V dropped 1 base and J dropped 4 bases, with 5 bases sitting between them. Germline assignment: CDR1 MNHNS and CDR2 SASEGT. The CDR3 spells CASSEVGNQPQHF. CDR3 DNA sequence: TGTGCCAGCAGTGAAGTAGGGAATCAGCCCCAGCATTTT.

The genes are TRBV14 and TRBJ1-1; 9 nucleotides align to TRBD1. V gave up 4 bases and J gave up 1 base; unmatched junction bases: 10. From germline, CDR1 is SGHDN and CDR2 FVKESK. There are 17 residues in the CDR3. CDR3 DNA sequence: TGTGCCAGCAGCCCATGGATACAGGGGGCTGGGAACACTGAAGCTTTCTTT. Protein sequence: CASSPWIQGAGNTEAFF.

This clone was seen only once. This chain connects TRBV28 to TRBJ2-7; D not resolved. V was cut by 3 bases and J by 0 bases, with 12 bases left in between. Germline loops: CDR1 MDHEN, CDR2 SYDVKM. This CDR3 has 15 residues. Here the CDR3 reads CASSFDTASSYEQYF. In nucleotides, the CDR3 is TGTGCCAGCAGTTTCGACACAGCGAGCTCCTACGAGCAGTACTTC.

Note on this clone: The sample carries other DNA sequences with the same CDR3. This sequence joins TRBV5-1 and TRBJ2-3, with no clear D. The CDR3 contains 13 residues. The V and J ends lost 4 bases and 0 bases respectively, with 6 bases between them. The V gene's germline CDR1 is SGHRS and CDR2 YFSETQ. CDR3 protein: CASSLTSTDTQYF. The CDR3, as DNA: TGCGCCAGCAGCCTGACTAGCACAGATACGCAGTATTTT.

The chain combines TRBV7-2 with TRBJ2-4; 12 nucleotides match TRBD2. J was trimmed by 8 bases and V by 5 bases; bases with no gene match: 4. This CDR3 is 14 amino acids long. Germline CDR1 reads SGHTA; CDR2 reads FQGNSA. CDR3 sequence (DNA): TGTGCCAGCAGCGCGGGACTAGCGGGCGACATTCAGTACTTC. It encodes CASSAGLAGDIQYF.

This sequence joins TRBV10-3 and TRBJ2-7, with 9 bases that match TRBD1. The germline CDR1 and CDR2 sequences are ENHRY and SYGVKD. The CDR3 loop spans 13 amino acids. V dropped 2 bases and J dropped 5; count of bases not matched to a gene: 1. This CDR3 is CAISETGGHEQYF. DNA of the CDR3: TGTGCCATCAGTGAGACAGGGGGCCACGAGCAGTACTTC.

V gene TRBV2 combines with J gene TRBJ2-4, with TRBD1 matching 9 bases. CDR1 and CDR2 (germline): SNHLY, FYNNEI. V dropped 1 base and J dropped 12; count of bases not matched to a gene: 4. This CDR3 has 13 residues. In DNA, the CDR3 is TGTGCCAGCAGTGAAGTGACAGGGGGATCTCAGTACTTC. Its protein product is CASSEVTGGSQYF.

To note about this clone: The sample carries other DNA sequences with the same CDR3. This CDR3 reads CASSSPNNQPQHF. CDR3 coding DNA: TGTGCCAGCAGTTCTCCAAACAATCAGCCCCAGCATTTT. The V and J genes are TRBV28 and TRBJ1-5; the D is unclear. The length of the CDR3 is 13 residues. CDR1 and CDR2 (germline): MDHEN, SYDVKM. Trimming took off 4 bases at V and 3 bases at J, with 7 bases between the two ends.

A few counts support this clone. The V and J genes are TRBV30 and TRBJ1-4; unclear D gene. The germline V gene has CDR1 GTSNPN and CDR2 SVGIG (reference sequence). The CDR3 is 13 amino acids. The V gene lost 3 bases and the J gene lost 3 bases, with 8 bases spanning the gap. This CDR3 is CAWRELSNEKLFF. The CDR3 DNA sequence: TGTGCCTGGAGAGAGCTGTCTAATGAAAAACTGTTTTTT.

The CDR3 region is CASSFRQGGTGELFF. CDR3 nucleotide sequence: TGCGCCAGCAGCTTCAGACAGGGAGGTACCGGGGAGCTGTTTTTT. This chain uses TRBV5-1 with TRBJ2-2; possibly TRBD1 for D (7 bases). The CDR3 is 15 amino acids. V gave up 2 bases and J gave up 5 bases, with 13 bases separating them. Germline V CDR1 and CDR2: SGHRS, YFSETQ.